This record concerns one TCR beta chain sequence. Germline assignment: CDR1 SNHLY and CDR2 FYNNEI. This CDR3 has 11 amino acids. V was pared by 7 bases and J by 8 bases, with 8 bases between. This record belongs to a study of blood T cell repertoires in COVID-19. Overall study: COVID-19 samples collected from the United States, Italy and Spain covered acute and convalescent phases. Nucleic acid was either cDNA or gDNA, and it came from T cells, B-cell-depleted T cells, or PBMCs.

Original methodology: The authors estimated nucleated cell counts from reference gene primer amplification. Measured with immunoSEQ multiplex PCR; TCRdb has only the in-frame clones, and not every one. The V and J calls and the clone size are those of that table, but D and trimming were determined from the DNA. The sample lists 60,000 to 75,000 clones, roughly three quarters occurring once. Sequences were obtained from peripheral blood. The gene calls are TRBV2 and TRBJ2-2; no firm D call. The receptor's source is a woman of 80 years or more with acute or convalescent COVID-19. Here the CDR3 reads CASKSRGELFF. CDR3 sequence (DNA): TGTGCCAGCAAAAGTCGGGGGGAGCTGTTTTTT.